Following are 5 T cell receptor beta chains from one sample sequenced in a study of blood T cell repertoires in COVID-19. The data were produced by immunoSEQ multiplex PCR, yet TCRdb's version contains in-frame clones alone and is incomplete. The repertoire holds over 90,000 clones, with 84% as singletons. The sequenced sample was peripheral blood. These receptors came from a human donor in a cohort sampled during active COVID-19.

This chain links TRBV5-5 with TRBJ1-1; TRBD1 might be the D (6 bases). V was shortened by 4 bases and J by 5 bases, with 15 bases between the two germline ends. Germline CDR1 and CDR2: SGHKS and YYEKEE (reference sequence). The CDR3 is made up of 14 amino acids. This CDR3 is CASSTVRGGTEAFF. The CDR3 coding sequence is TGTGCCAGCAGCACGGTCAGGGGTGGGACTGAAGCTTTCTTT.

The chain links TRBV18 to TRBJ1-5; D gene uncertain. Germline CDR1 and CDR2: KGHSH and LQKENI. Trimming took 0 bases from V and 9 from J, leaving 9 bases between them. The CDR3 is 13 amino acids. CDR3 protein: CASSPPSGRPQHF. CDR3 in DNA: TGTGCCAGCTCACCACCTAGCGGGCGGCCCCAGCATTTT.

This sequence joins TRBV6-2 or TRBV6-3 and TRBJ2-5, with 12 bases identical to TRBD2. Unmatched junction bases numbered 7, after V lost 4 bases and J lost 1 base. The CDR3 contains 17 residues. The germline V gene has CDR1 MNHEY and CDR2 SVGEGT. The CDR3 DNA is TGTGCCAGCAGTTTACGACTAGCGGGGGCCACCCAAGAGACCCAGTACTTC. This gives the protein CASSLRLAGATQETQYF.

The count of this clone is one. The chain carries TRBV10-3 and TRBJ2-3; D uncertain. Trimming left V 0 bases short and J 6 bases short, with 13 bases between. The CDR3 contains 15 residues. The germline V gene encodes CDR1 ENHRY and CDR2 SYGVKD. The CDR3 reads CAISESGLPRDTQYF. DNA for the CDR3: TGTGCCATCAGTGAGTCGGGCCTCCCAAGGGATACGCAGTATTTT.

The rearrangement uses TRBV9 and TRBJ2-1, with 13 bases matching TRBD2. With V trimmed by 4 bases and J by 11 bases, 15 bases remained unmatched. The germline V gene encodes CDR1 SGDLS and CDR2 YYNGEE. CDR3 length equals 17 residues. The CDR3 DNA sequence: TGTGCCAGCAGCTCCACTTCCCCAGGACTAGCGGGGGTAAAGCAGTTCTTC. Its translation: CASSSTSPGLAGVKQFF.